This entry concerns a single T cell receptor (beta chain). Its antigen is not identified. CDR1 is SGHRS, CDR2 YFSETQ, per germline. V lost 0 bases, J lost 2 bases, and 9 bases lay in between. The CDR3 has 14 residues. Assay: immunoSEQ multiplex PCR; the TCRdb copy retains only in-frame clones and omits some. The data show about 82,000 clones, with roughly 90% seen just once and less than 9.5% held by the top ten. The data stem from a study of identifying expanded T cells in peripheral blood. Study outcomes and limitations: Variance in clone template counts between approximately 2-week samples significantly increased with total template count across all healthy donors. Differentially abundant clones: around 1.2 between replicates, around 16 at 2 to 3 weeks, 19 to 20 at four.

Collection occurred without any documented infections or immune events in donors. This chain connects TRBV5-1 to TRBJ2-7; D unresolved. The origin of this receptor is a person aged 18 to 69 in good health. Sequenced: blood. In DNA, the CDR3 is TGCGCCAGCAGCTTGGGTGACTTTCCCTACGAGCAGTACTTC. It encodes CASSLGDFPYEQYF.